This T cell receptor (beta chain) was identified during a study of cytomegalovirus exposure and HLA in healthy donors. Assay used: immunoSEQ multiplex PCR; TCRdb lists only in-frame clones, some missing. The sample lists roughly 56,000 clones, around 90% occurring once. CDR1 is SGHRS, CDR2 YFSETQ, per germline. The CDR3 consists of 16 residues. With V trimmed by 3 bases and J by 2 bases, 8 bases remained unmatched. Study-level results: Some TCR beta chains (roughly 150 of them) were listed as cytomegalovirus-associated.

Of note for this clone: Its specificity is not known.

The sample comprised PBMCs. The sequence came from a woman between 25 and 40 years old in good health and CMV-seronegative. The chain is built from TRBV5-1 and TRBJ2-5; 9 bases line up with TRBD2. Here the CDR3 reads CASSSDLTSGQETQYF. In DNA form, the CDR3 reads TGCGCCAGCAGCTCTGATTTGACTAGCGGACAAGAGACCCAGTACTTC.